This T cell receptor (beta chain) was retrieved from a study of beta chain features in type 1 diabetes. Looked up from germline, CDR1 is MGHDK and CDR2 is SYGVNS. CDR3 length: 11 residues. Trimming removed 1 base at V and 11 bases at J, with 8 bases between. On this clone itself: The same CDR3 also results from other DNA sequences found in this sample.

cDNA synthesis used the whole RNA isolate, giving expressed TCRB sequences. Clones were read by immunoSEQ multiplex PCR, and TCRdb kept only the in-frame ones, dropping some. The table has some 410,000 clones, about 15% seen once. The sequence derives from a man younger than 45 in good health. The specimen sequenced was naive CD4+ T cells from blood. The chain links TRBV25-1 to TRBJ1-1; the D is unclear. CDR3 loop: CASSELAEAFF. DNA of the CDR3: TGTGCCAGCAGTGAATTGGCGGAGGCTTTCTTT.